A single sample gave rise to the 21 T cell receptor beta chains below, sequenced in a study of shared clonotypes between healthy human individuals. Some clones are missing from TCRdb's copy, which holds only in-frame ones; the method was immunoSEQ multiplex PCR. The table includes about a million clones, roughly 77% detected once. The sample consisted of memory CD4+ T cells from PBMCs. The subset: CD45RA-negative fraction. These receptors were collected from a young man in good health. Some clones in this sample may be carry-over from other donors' samples.

In this sample, this clone turned up a few times. V and J are TRBV5-1 and TRBJ2-7; 7 nucleotides line up with TRBD2. This CDR3 contains 16 residues. V was clipped by 0 bases and J by 2 bases; unmatched bases: 8. The germline V gene has CDR1 SGHRS and CDR2 YFSETQ. The CDR3 is CASSLDPGTIPYEQYF. The CDR3 DNA sequence: TGCGCCAGCAGCTTGGATCCAGGGACTATACCCTACGAGCAGTACTTC.

V is TRBV5-1 and J is TRBJ2-7; 9 positions match TRBD2. V was pared by 4 bases and J by 3 bases, with 8 bases of the junction left unmatched. The CDR3 runs 15 residues. Per the germline V gene, CDR1 is SGHRS and CDR2 is YFSETQ. CDR3 in DNA: TGCGCCAGCAGCCCCGCGGCTAGCGGGAACTACGAGCAGTACTTC. Translating it yields CASSPAASGNYEQYF.

This clone was counted once. The genes are TRBV4-2 and TRBJ2-1; weak D call: TRBD2 (6 bases). The V gene lost 1 base and the J gene lost 9 bases, with 19 bases spanning the gap. This CDR3 spans 16 amino acids. The germline V gene has CDR1 LGHNA and CDR2 YNFKEQ. The CDR3 DNA sequence: TGTGCCAGCAGCCAAGCCGAGCTTTCGGGGGACGGTGAGCAGTTCTTC. Translating gives CASSQAELSGDGEQFF.

To note about this clone: Other DNA sequences of this sample code for an identical CDR3. The chain is built from TRBV20-1 and TRBJ1-4, with D uncertain. The CDR3 is made up of 11 amino acids. Between the trimmed V and J ends, which lost 0 bases and 4 bases, there was a span of 0 bases. Germline V gene lookup returns CDR1 DFQATT and CDR2 SNEGSKA (reference sequence). CDR3 nucleotide sequence: TGCAGTGCTAGAGATAATGAAAAACTGTTTTTT. It codes for CSARDNEKLFF.

The rearrangement uses TRBV4-1 and TRBJ1-6; D remains unclear. Trimming shortened V by 0 bases and J by 0 bases, and 12 bases separated the two germline ends. Per the germline V gene, CDR1 is MGHRA and CDR2 is YSYEKL. The CDR3 runs to 18 residues. DNA for the CDR3: TGCGCCAGCAGCCAAGATACGAGATTCCGCTCCTATAATTCACCCCTCCACTTT. It specifies CASSQDTRFRSYNSPLHF.

V is TRBV19 and J is TRBJ2-2; D ambiguous. Germline V lookup: CDR1 LNHDA, CDR2 SQIVND (reference sequence). The CDR3 extends over 16 amino acids. V lost 10 bases to trimming and J lost 0 bases, with 18 bases between them. The CDR3 DNA reads as TGTGCCACTAAGGCTGGTCAAACCTCGAACACCGGGGAGCTGTTTTTT. Translated: CATKAGQTSNTGELFF.

This clone was picked up many times. V is TRBV19 and J is TRBJ2-1; D ambiguous. V lost 1 base and J 5 bases, leaving 12 bases between the germline ends. Germline V gene sequence: CDR1 LNHDA, CDR2 SQIVND (reference sequence). The CDR3 contains 15 residues. The chain's CDR3 is CASSIGAGRDNEQFF. CDR3 coding DNA: TGTGCCAGTAGTATAGGGGCAGGCCGAGACAATGAGCAGTTCTTC.

This sequence joins TRBV28 and TRBJ1-5; 8 nucleotides align to TRBD1. The CDR3 loop spans 18 amino acids. V gave up 6 bases and J gave up 0 bases; unmatched junction bases: 13. Germline CDR1 MDHEN, CDR2 SYDVKM. This CDR3 is CASSSRPWTGYSNQPQHF. The CDR3 DNA sequence: TGTGCCAGCAGCTCACGCCCCTGGACAGGGTATAGCAATCAGCCCCAGCATTTT.

The chain combines TRBV27 with TRBJ2-7; TRBD1 is a possible D gene (5 bases). Germline loops: CDR1 MNHEY, CDR2 SMNVEV (reference sequence). Trimming shortened V by 3 bases and J by 0 bases, and 15 bases separated the two germline ends. This CDR3 has 16 amino acids. CDR3 region: CASSLPRVGLSYEQYF. The CDR3 DNA is TGTGCCAGCAGTTTGCCCCGGGTGGGGCTCTCCTACGAGCAGTACTTC.

This clone occurred a few times. The chain uses TRBV30 and TRBJ1-2; D may be TRBD1 (5 bases). Germline V lookup: CDR1 GTSNPN, CDR2 SVGIG (reference sequence). CDR3 length: 13 amino acids. Trimming removed 8 bases at V and 4 bases at J, with 17 bases between. The CDR3 DNA follows: TGTGCCATATACAAAAGGGGCGTCTATGGCTACACCTTC. It is translated as CAIYKRGVYGYTF.

V and J are TRBV5-1 and TRBJ2-5, with 7 nucleotides matching TRBD2. With V trimmed by 1 base and J by 2 bases, 8 bases remained unmatched. CDR1 is SGHRS, CDR2 YFSETQ, per germline. CDR3 size: 16 residues. The CDR3 spells CASSLIASGPQETQYF. The CDR3 DNA reads TGCGCCAGCAGCTTGATCGCTAGCGGCCCACAAGAGACCCAGTACTTC.

The chain uses TRBV30 and TRBJ2-1, with 8 bases aligning to TRBD2. From germline, CDR1 is GTSNPN and CDR2 SVGIG (reference sequence). This CDR3 region has 16 residues. The V and J ends lost 3 bases and 4 bases, in that order; junction bases with no gene match: 11. The CDR3 nucleotides read TGTGCCTGGAGGGTTACGAGGTCTAGCGGGTACAATGAGCAGTTCTTC. Translated: CAWRVTRSSGYNEQFF. Full variable domain (missing parts from reference TRBV30 and TRBJ2-1): SQTIHQWPATLVQPVGSPLSLECTVEGTSNPNLYWYRQAAGRGLQLLFYSVGIGQISSEVPQNLSASRPQDRQFILSSKKLLLSDSGFYLCAWRVTRSSGYNEQFFGPGTRLTVL.

This chain connects TRBV9 to TRBJ2-3; D might be TRBD1 or TRBD2, each matching 5 bases. The CDR3 is 14 residues long. Trimming pared 5 bases from V and 4 bases from J, leaving 14 bases between. Per germline, CDR1 SGDLS and CDR2 YYNGEE. DNA of the CDR3: TGTGCCAGCAGTAATTTCCTGGGGGCAGATACGCAGTATTTT. This gives the protein CASSNFLGADTQYF.

The J gene is TRBJ1-5, the V gene TRBV7-9; D is perhaps TRBD1 (5 bases). The CDR3 totals 16 residues. V lost 5 bases and J lost 1, with 15 bases in between. Germline assignment: CDR1 SEHNR and CDR2 FQNEAQ (reference sequence). DNA of the CDR3: TGTGCCAGCAGCCCCGCCGGGGGAGTGAGCAATCAGCCCCAGCATTTT. Translation gives CASSPAGGVSNQPQHF.

This clone occurred a few times. This chain uses TRBV6-5 with TRBJ1-6; D call uncertain. V was pared by 2 bases and J by 7 bases, with 6 bases between. The CDR3 consists of 13 residues. Germline CDR1 is MNHEY and CDR2 is SVGAGI. The CDR3 is CASSYGANSPLHF. The CDR3 DNA follows: TGTGCCAGCAGTTACGGAGCGAATTCACCCCTCCACTTT.

This clone came up a few times. The chain couples TRBV27 to TRBJ1-2; TRBD1 matches at 8 bases. Trimming at V came to 3 bases and at J to 8 bases, leaving 8 bases not matched to a gene. This CDR3 is built from 14 residues. The germline V gene encodes CDR1 MNHEY and CDR2 SMNVEV (reference sequence). DNA for the CDR3: TGTGCCAGCAGTTTGTCGGACAGGGCAGGCGGCTACACCTTC. Translation gives CASSLSDRAGGYTF.

The chain links TRBV6-5 to TRBJ2-7; 10 nucleotides align to TRBD1. V lost 4 bases, J lost 5 bases, and 8 bases stayed unmatched. This CDR3 has 15 amino acids. CDR1 is MNHEY and CDR2 is SVGAGI in the germline V gene. DNA of the CDR3: TGTGCCAGCAGTTTCGGGACAGGGGCTATCAACGAGCAGTACTTC. Residues: CASSFGTGAINEQYF.

The chain has TRBV9 and TRBJ2-7; D gene unclear. V was trimmed by 0 bases and J by 5 bases, leaving 9 bases between them. The CDR3 is made up of 13 amino acids. The V gene's germline CDR1 is SGDLS and CDR2 YYNGEE. CDR3 amino acids: CASSVALLDEQYF. As DNA, the CDR3 is TGTGCCAGCAGCGTAGCCCTTCTCGACGAGCAGTACTTC.

This clone was found once. The chain couples TRBV28 to TRBJ2-7; 7 bases agree with TRBD2. Per germline, CDR1 MDHEN and CDR2 SYDVKM. V was clipped by 6 bases and J by 3 bases; unmatched bases: 11. This CDR3 spans 15 amino acids. The DNA for the CDR3 is TGTGCCAGCAGAGAAAGTGGGCTAGCGGACTACGAGCAGTACTTC. Protein product: CASRESGLADYEQYF.

A note on this clone: Additional DNA sequences in this sample encode the identical CDR3. This chain links TRBV4-2 with TRBJ2-5; 9 nucleotides align to TRBD1. Per germline, CDR1 LGHNA and CDR2 YNFKEQ. The CDR3 is made up of 14 amino acids. Trimming removed 3 bases from V and 4 bases from J; junction bases left unmatched: 3. The CDR3 sequence: CASSHGQGRETQYF. CDR3 coding DNA: TGTGCCAGCAGCCACGGACAGGGGCGAGAGACCCAGTACTTC.

As to this clone: Other DNA sequences in the sample encode the same CDR3. This chain joins TRBV5-4 and TRBJ2-5; D possibly corresponds to TRBD1 (5 bases). V was shortened by 0 bases and J by 2 bases, with 5 bases between the two germline ends. The CDR3 loop spans 13 amino acids. Germline lookup yields CDR1 SGHNT and CDR2 YYREEE (reference sequence). This chain's CDR3 is CASSLGQQETQYF. The CDR3 coding sequence is TGTGCCAGCAGCTTGGGACAGCAAGAGACCCAGTACTTC.